Presented here are 13 T cell receptor beta chains from one specimen sequenced in a study of T-cell reconstitution after alpha-beta-depleted transplantation in children. For TCRbeta, the library was prepared with unique molecular identifiers. TCRdb called the PCR reads again in MiXCR, with one record for every CDR3 protein. This table has 450,000 to 600,000 distinct CDR3 sequences, over 9.5% appearing once. The sample was PBMCs, taken before TCRalphabeta/CD19-depleted stem cell transplant. The receptors here all came from a child aged 2 to 15 with inherited bone marrow failure, due to receive a stem cell transplant.

Many counts were recorded for this clonotype. This chain links TRBV20-1 with TRBJ2-3; TRBD2 matches 10 bases. The CDR3 covers 15 residues. CDR1 is DFQATT and CDR2 is SNEGSKA in the germline V gene (reference sequence). With V trimmed by 5 bases and J by 3 bases, 8 bases remained unmatched. CDR3 loop: CSARTLAGATDTQYF. In DNA, the CDR3 is TGCAGTGCTCGAACCCTAGCGGGAGCAACAGATACGCAGTATTTT.

The genes are TRBV12-3 or TRBV12-4 and TRBJ2-1; TRBD2 agrees at 9 bases. V trimming: 3 bases; J trimming: 5 bases; junction bases outside the gene matches: 8. This CDR3 contains 16 residues. The DNA of the CDR3 is TGTGCCAGCAGTTTCTACTTTAGCGGGAGTGACAATGAGCAGTTCTTC. Its translation is CASSFYFSGSDNEQFF.

This clonotype was seen many times. The V gene is TRBV29-1, the J gene TRBJ2-7, with D unclear. The CDR3 sequence is 13 residues long. Trimming removed 0 bases at V and 0 bases at J, with 6 bases between. The germline CDR1 and CDR2 sequences are SQVTM and ANQGSEA. The CDR3 is CSVEEDTSYEQYF. CDR3 nucleotides: TGCAGCGTTGAAGAAGACACCTCCTACGAGCAGTACTTC.

This clonotype was counted between two and nine times. The rearrangement uses TRBV11-2 and TRBJ2-7, with 10 bases lining up with TRBD2. The J segment lost 3 bases and the V segment lost 0 bases, leaving 5 bases of the junction unmatched. The CDR3 has 16 amino acids. Germline V gene data show CDR1 as SGHAT and CDR2 as FQNNGV. The CDR3 loop is CASSLDPAGGHYEQYF. In nucleotides, the CDR3 is TGTGCCAGCAGCTTAGATCCAGCGGGAGGGCACTACGAGCAGTACTTC.

The rearrangement joins TRBV6-5 to TRBJ2-5; tentatively, D is TRBD2 (6 bases). The CDR3 is made up of 13 amino acids. Germline lookup yields CDR1 MNHEY and CDR2 SVGAGI. With 8 bases removed from V and 7 bases from J, the gap between germline ends came to 17 bases. This chain's CDR3 is CASSNGGAVTQYF. For the CDR3, the DNA is TGTGCCAGCTCAAATGGAGGGGCCGTGACCCAGTACTTC.

This sequence joins TRBV12-3 or TRBV12-4 and TRBJ2-3; the D call may be TRBD1 or TRBD2 (5 bases each). Trimming pared 6 bases from V and 2 bases from J, leaving 15 bases between. The CDR3 has 15 amino acids. The CDR3 reads CASSPYGGPTDTQYF. DNA of the CDR3: TGTGCCAGCAGCCCTTATGGGGGACCCACAGATACGCAGTATTTT.

Many counts were recorded for this clonotype. The V gene is TRBV5-1, the J gene TRBJ2-3, with TRBD2 identical over 15 bases. The CDR3 covers 17 residues. Looked up from germline, CDR1 is SGHRS and CDR2 is YFSETQ. Losses at the gene ends were 6 bases for V and 4 bases for J; bases not matched to a gene: 9. CDR3 sequence: CASTRQGLAGGPDTQYF. As DNA, the CDR3 is TGCGCCAGCACCAGACAAGGACTAGCGGGAGGGCCAGATACGCAGTATTTT.

This chain links TRBV29-1 with TRBJ2-1; tentatively, D is TRBD1 (6 bases). V lost 3 bases and J lost 5, with 20 bases in between. The CDR3 runs 16 residues. The germline CDR1 and CDR2 sequences are SQVTM and ANQGSEA. CDR3 coding DNA: TGCAGCGTTGATGGTGACAGGCCGTACGATAACAATGAGCAGTTCTTC. Amino acids: CSVDGDRPYDNNEQFF.

In this sample, this clonotype turned up many times. The rearrangement links TRBV12-3 or TRBV12-4 to TRBJ2-1, with 11 bases lining up with TRBD2. With V trimmed by 2 bases and J by 7 bases, 4 bases remained unmatched. This CDR3 comprises 15 residues. Here the CDR3 DNA reads TGTGCCAGCAGTTTATGGTCTAGCGGGAGGAATGAGCAGTTCTTC. Protein product: CASSLWSSGRNEQFF.

The chain joins TRBV9 to TRBJ2-1; 9 bases line up with TRBD2. The CDR3 runs 16 residues. The V gene's germline CDR1 is SGDLS and CDR2 YYNGEE. V lost 4 bases to trimming and J lost 4 bases; unmatched junction nucleotides: 9. The CDR3 nucleotides are TGTGCCAGCAGCAAAACCCCCGGACTAGCGTACAATGAGCAGTTCTTC. Its translation is CASSKTPGLAYNEQFF.

This clonotype was seen ten or more times. This sequence joins TRBV20-1 and TRBJ2-1; TRBD2 might be the D (6 bases). Germline values: CDR1 DFQATT, CDR2 SNEGSKA (reference sequence). V was cut by 6 bases and J by 9 bases, with 18 bases left in between. The length of the CDR3 is 13 residues. The CDR3 sequence is CSAKWARGGEQFF. Written as DNA, the CDR3 is TGCAGTGCAAAGTGGGCAAGGGGAGGTGAGCAGTTCTTC.

In this sample, this clonotype turned up many times. The genes are TRBV7-7 and TRBJ1-1; no reliable D call. There are 14 residues in the CDR3. Germline lookup yields CDR1 SSHAT and CDR2 FNYEAQ (reference sequence). V was clipped by 0 bases and J by 4 bases, with 9 bases between them. The CDR3 region has the DNA TGTGCCAGCAGCTTAGCGGGTTCGGGCACTGAAGCTTTCTTT. Translation gives CASSLAGSGTEAFF.

This chain joins TRBV18 and TRBJ2-7, with 13 bases that match TRBD2. Trimming cost V 5 bases and J 4 bases; bases outside gene matches: 8. The CDR3 runs to 16 residues. The V gene's germline CDR1 is KGHSH and CDR2 LQKENI. The chain's CDR3 is CASSAWTSGSKYEQYF. In nucleotides, the CDR3 is TGTGCCAGCTCAGCCTGGACTAGCGGGAGCAAGTACGAGCAGTACTTC.